This T cell receptor (beta chain) was obtained from a study of Graves' ophthalmopathy and Graves' hyperthyroidism. Study-wide results and limits: Thyroid clonotypes that were expanded above 0.001 frequency mostly also appeared in blood.

Comments on this clonotype: The antigen is undetermined.

Amplifying from RNA transcripts, the study obtained TCR beta CDR3 regions. The library came from an HTBI-primed first-round RT-PCR and a second-round multiplex PCR. TCRdb used MiXCR to reprocess the multiplex PCR reads, holding one entry per CDR3 protein. The repertoire holds about 210,000 distinct CDR3 sequences, with about 32% as singletons. The V and J ends lost 5 bases and 10 bases, in that order; junction bases with no gene match: 13. The germline gives CDR1 SGHTA, CDR2 FQGNSA. There are 15 residues in the CDR3. The genes are TRBV7-2 and TRBJ2-7; 11 bases line up with TRBD1. The sequence was obtained from a man in his forties or fifties with Graves' ophthalmopathy. Material for sequencing was peripheral blood. The CDR3 here is CASSQSTGTGGSQYF. In nucleotides, the CDR3 is TGTGCCAGCAGCCAATCTACCGGGACAGGGGGTAGTCAGTACTTC.